This is a list of T cell receptor beta chains from one sample in a study of blood T cell repertoires in COVID-19. Here immunoSEQ multiplex PCR was the method, and the copy in TCRdb shows in-frame clones only, minus some. The repertoire holds around 310,000 clones, with 85% to 90% as singletons. Sequenced material: peripheral blood. The origin of the receptors is a woman aged 40 to 55 with COVID-19, enrolled during active disease. Each CDR3 is given with its conserved first and last residue. A D gene is named only where the DNA matches it firmly. The listing skips clone size in some rows; elsewhere it reads once, few, many or a size class.

CDR3 DNA,CDR3 protein,D gene,J gene,V gene,clone size
TGTGCCAGCAGCCCCAAGCGGTCCTCCTACGAGCAGTACTTC,CASSPKRSSYEQYF,NA,TRBJ2-7,TRBV7-2,NA
TGTGCCAGCAGCACACAGGGGCCGAACACTGAAGCTTTCTTT,CASSTQGPNTEAFF,TRBD1,TRBJ1-1,TRBV27,once
TGTGCCAGCAGCATACGCCAGACAGGGACTGAAGCTTTCTTT,CASSIRQTGTEAFF,TRBD1,TRBJ1-1,TRBV7-2,NA
TGTGCCACCAGTGATTCGAGGGGGACAGCGTCGAACACCGGGGAGCTGTTTTTT,CATSDSRGTASNTGELFF,TRBD1,TRBJ2-2,TRBV24-1,NA
TGTGCCAGCAGCTTAATTGGACTCCGTGTAAGCCACGAGCAGTACTTC,CASSLIGLRVSHEQYF,NA,TRBJ2-7,TRBV7-3,NA
TGTGCCACGAACCGGGACAGGGGGCTCAATTCACCCCTCCACTTT,CATNRDRGLNSPLHF,TRBD1,TRBJ1-6,TRBV2,NA
TGTGCCAGCAGTTTAAACAAGGGGAGGAGCACTGAAGCTTTCTTT,CASSLNKGRSTEAFF,NA,TRBJ1-1,TRBV28,NA
TGTGCCAGCAGCCCGTCGGGACCAAGCGGGGCCACCGGGGAGCTGTTTTTT,CASSPSGPSGATGELFF,TRBD2,TRBJ2-2,TRBV28,NA
TGTGCCAGCAAGTCAGGAGGAGATTCCTACGAGCAGTACTTC,CASKSGGDSYEQYF,NA,TRBJ2-7,TRBV28,once
TGTGCCAGCGGAGATATGGGATCCGGGAGGGGTGAGCAGTTCTTC,CASGDMGSGRGEQFF,TRBD2,TRBJ2-1,TRBV28,NA
TGTGCCAGCAGCGTCCAGACTAGCTCCTACGAGCAGTACTTC,CASSVQTSSYEQYF,NA,TRBJ2-7,TRBV7-2,NA
TGCGCCAGCAGCTTGGGAGGACAGTACTATGGCTACACCTTC,CASSLGGQYYGYTF,NA,TRBJ1-2,TRBV5-1,NA
TGTGCCACCCGGCCAGGGGGCACATACGAGCAGTACTTC,CATRPGGTYEQYF,TRBD1,TRBJ2-7,TRBV10-3,few
TGTGCCACTCTAACATTTCTTCCCTTAGACAGGGACGGTGAGCAGTTCTTC,CATLTFLPLDRDGEQFF,TRBD1,TRBJ2-1,TRBV6-4,once
TGTGCCAGCAGTAACAGGGGTGGAGGCTATGGCTACACCTTC,CASSNRGGGYGYTF,TRBD1,TRBJ1-2,TRBV27,NA
TGTGCCTCGCGAAGCGGAGAATGGGCTTCCTACGAGCAGTACTTC,CASRSGEWASYEQYF,NA,TRBJ2-7,TRBV2,NA
TGTGCCGGCGGGGGGGCCGGTACAGATACGCAGTATTTT,CAGGGAGTDTQYF,TRBD2,TRBJ2-3,TRBV30,NA
TGTGCCAGCAGCTGGGGAGGAGAGCAGTTCTTC,CASSWGGEQFF,NA,TRBJ2-1,TRBV7-8,NA
TGCAGCGTTGGCCAGGGGGCCCCCTCCTACGAGCAGTACTTC,CSVGQGAPSYEQYF,TRBD1,TRBJ2-7,TRBV29-1,NA
TGCGCCAGCAGTCCGGCCGCTAGGGATACGCAGTATTTT,CASSPAARDTQYF,NA,TRBJ2-3,TRBV5-1,NA
TGTGCCAGCAGTAGCGTAGGATCAGGAAACACCATATATTTT,CASSSVGSGNTIYF,NA,TRBJ1-3,TRBV28,NA
TGTGCCAGCAGCTCAGGAGGCGGGAGGGCCAGTATCGGGGAGCTGTTTTTT,CASSSGGGRASIGELFF,TRBD2,TRBJ2-2,TRBV7-2,NA
TGTGCCACCAGTGATCGGGACTCCCACTGGGGCTACACCTTC,CATSDRDSHWGYTF,NA,TRBJ1-2,TRBV24-1,NA
TGTGCCAGCAGCCCAGGAGGACAGGGTTCGGTCTATGGCTACACCTTC,CASSPGGQGSVYGYTF,TRBD1,TRBJ1-2,TRBV28,NA
TGTGCCAGCAGTTCACAGGGGTGGGGCACTGAAGCTTTCTTT,CASSSQGWGTEAFF,TRBD1,TRBJ1-1,TRBV27,NA
TGTGCCAGTTCCCTGGGACAGGGAATCGATGAGCAGTTCTTC,CASSLGQGIDEQFF,TRBD1,TRBJ2-1,TRBV19,NA
TGCAGTGCTTCGTCAGGGATCGGCTACACCTTC,CSASSGIGYTF,NA,TRBJ1-2,TRBV20-1,NA
TGTGCCTGGACAGGGGGCTTGCTTTCACCCCTCCACTTT,CAWTGGLLSPLHF,TRBD1,TRBJ1-6,TRBV30,NA
TGTGCCAGCAGCGTAGAAACTTCCAATGAGCAGTTCTTC,CASSVETSNEQFF,NA,TRBJ2-1,TRBV9,NA
TGTGCCAGCGGTGCGGAGTTAATGAACACTGAAGCTTTCTTT,CASGAELMNTEAFF,NA,TRBJ1-1,TRBV5-4,NA
TGTGCCAGCAGCTCTCTTGTACTTGTGTCCTACAATGAGCAGTTCTTC,CASSSLVLVSYNEQFF,NA,TRBJ2-1,TRBV5-6,NA
TGCGCCAGCAGCTTGGAAGGGGGAGAAGCCCAGCATTTT,CASSLEGGEAQHF,NA,TRBJ1-5,TRBV5-1,NA